This T cell receptor (beta chain) derives from a study of T cell responses to AZD1222 COVID-19 vaccine. Second-dose recipients at about 4 or about 12 weeks were treated as one pooled group. Trimming at V came to 5 bases and at J to 2 bases, leaving 6 bases not matched to a gene. Germline V gene sequence: CDR1 LGHDT, CDR2 YNNKEL (reference sequence). The CDR3 length is 15 residues. Assay: immunoSEQ multiplex PCR; the TCRdb copy retains only in-frame clones and omits some. The table includes 110,000 to 150,000 clones, roughly 90% detected once. The V and J genes are TRBV3-1 (or the pseudogene TRBV3-2) and TRBJ1-3; 7 nucleotides agree with TRBD1. This TCR was sampled from an adult who received the AZD1222 COVID-19 vaccine. Here the sequenced sample was peripheral blood, taken 28 days after the second AZD1222 dose. The CDR3 loop is CASSGRQGPGNTIYF. In DNA form, the CDR3 reads TGTGCCAGCAGCGGACGACAGGGTCCTGGAAACACCATATATTTT.